This is a list of T cell receptor beta chains from one sample in a study of cytomegalovirus exposure and HLA in healthy donors. Generated by immunoSEQ multiplex PCR, the TCRdb table keeps only in-frame clones and is missing some. The data hold tens of thousands of clones, with approximately 84% observed a single time. Sequenced material: PBMCs. These receptors were obtained from a woman in her fifties or sixties in good health and CMV-seronegative. The CDR3 runs from the conserved cysteine through the conserved F or W. Each record gives: J gene, D gene, V gene, CDR3 protein, CDR3 DNA. A D gene is named only where the DNA matches it firmly.

>TRBJ2-6|TRBD2|TRBV9
CASSGSGRGGANVLTF
TGTGCCAGCAGCGGTAGCGGGAGAGGAGGGGCCAACGTCCTGACTTTC
>TRBJ2-6|NA|TRBV10-3
CAISGDLGLGANVLTF
TGTGCCATCAGTGGAGACCTAGGTCTGGGGGCCAACGTCCTGACTTTC
>TRBJ2-7|NA|TRBV5-5
CASSLGPTSVEQYF
TGTGCCAGCAGCCTGGGACCCACGAGCGTCGAGCAGTACTTC
>TRBJ2-7|NA|TRBV4-1
CASSQSSGGISYEQYF
TGCGCCAGCAGCCAATCTTCCGGAGGGATCTCCTACGAGCAGTACTTC
>TRBJ1-5|NA|TRBV19
CASSNGGNQPQHF
TGTGCCAGTAGTAACGGGGGCAATCAGCCCCAGCATTTT
>TRBJ1-1|NA|TRBV19
CASSIVAGANTEAFF
TGTGCCAGTAGTATAGTCGCGGGGGCGAACACTGAAGCTTTCTTT
>TRBJ1-1|NA|TRBV27
CASSFGENTEAFF
TGTGCCAGCAGTTTTGGAGAGAACACTGAAGCTTTCTTT
>TRBJ2-2|NA|TRBV27
CASSLTGTGELFF
TGTGCCAGCAGTTTAACGGGAACCGGGGAGCTGTTTTTT
>TRBJ2-1|NA|TRBV11-3
CASSSNPSLQGHNEQFF
TGTGCCAGCAGCTCCAATCCGTCCCTTCAGGGGCACAATGAGCAGTTCTTC
>TRBJ2-2|NA|TRBV2
CAISSTGELFF
TGTGCCATCAGCAGCACCGGGGAGCTGTTTTTT